These 22 T cell receptor beta chains came from one sample sequenced in a study of T cells in Graves' hyperthyroidism and ophthalmopathy. Regions amplified from RNA transcripts were the TCR beta CDR3 regions. RT-PCR in the first round (using the HTBI primer set) targeted the TCR CDR3. TCRdb processed the multiplex PCR reads anew with MiXCR; each CDR3 protein has one entry. The sample holds about 620,000 distinct CDR3 sequences; roughly 16% are singletons and the top ten take 3.5% to 4%. The material sequenced was blood. These receptors originate from a woman aged 25-40 years with Graves' hyperthyroidism.

As regards this clonotype: This sequence may be a read error, since a much larger clone differs from it by one base. V usage is TRBV13 and J usage is TRBJ1-2; unclear D gene. Germline V gives CDR1 PRHDT, CDR2 FYEKMQ (reference sequence). The CDR3 runs 12 residues. The ends were cut back, 5 bases at V and 4 bases at J, with 8 bases in the middle. The CDR3 DNA reads as TGTGCCAGCAGCGAGGGAATCTATGGCTACACCTTC. Protein: CASSEGIYGYTF. Drawing the rest from reference TRBV13 and TRBJ1-2, the complete variable domain is AAGVIQSPRHLIKEKRETATLKCYPIPRHDTVYWYQQGPGQDPQFLISFYEKMQSDKGSIPDRFSAQQFSDYHSELNMSSLELGDSALYFCASSEGIYGYTFGSGTRLTVV.

The V call is TRBV12-3 or TRBV12-4, the J call TRBJ2-2, with no clear D. V was trimmed by 6 bases and J by 6 bases, leaving 17 bases between them. This CDR3 has 15 amino acids. CDR3 loop: CASSPTRSGSGELFF. In nucleotides, the CDR3 is TGTGCCAGCAGCCCCACTCGGAGTGGCTCCGGGGAGCTGTTTTTT.

This chain joins TRBV20-1 and TRBJ2-2; no definite D call. This CDR3 is 14 amino acids long. CDR1 and CDR2 (germline): DFQATT, SNEGSKA (reference sequence). Trimming pared 4 bases from V and 0 bases from J, leaving 9 bases between. CDR3 protein: CSAIDLSNTGELFF. Here the CDR3 DNA reads TGCAGTGCTATTGACCTATCGAACACCGGGGAGCTGTTTTTT.

This clonotype was observed a few times. The J gene is TRBJ2-2, the V gene TRBV13; 11 bases align to TRBD2. Germline V CDR1 and CDR2: PRHDT, FYEKMQ (reference sequence). After removal of 0 bases from V and 7 bases from J, the junction contained 10 bases not matched to a gene. The CDR3 is made up of 18 amino acids. The CDR3 DNA reads as TGTGCCAGCAGCTTAGGGGGTGTGACTAGCGGGACTAACGGGGAGCTGTTTTTT. It specifies CASSLGGVTSGTNGELFF.

This clonotype was observed many times. This chain joins TRBV6-2 or TRBV6-3 and TRBJ1-1; unclear D gene. Trimming shortened V by 4 bases and J by 0 bases, and 15 bases separated the two germline ends. This CDR3 region has 16 residues. Germline V gene lookup returns CDR1 MNHEY and CDR2 SVGEGT. CDR3 sequence reads: CASSSSIQLMNTEAFF. CDR3 coding DNA: TGTGCCAGCAGTTCCTCCATCCAGCTGATGAACACTGAAGCTTTCTTT.

This clonotype has a handful of counts. The chain carries TRBV19 and TRBJ2-2; TRBD2 is a possible D gene (7 bases). V was cut by 10 bases and J by 5 bases, with 14 bases left in between. In germline, CDR1 is LNHDA, CDR2 SQIVND (reference sequence). This CDR3 spans 13 amino acids. CDR3 sequence (DNA): TGTGCCACCCCACGGGGGGCGACCGGGGAGCTGTTTTTT. It specifies CATPRGATGELFF.

In its sample, this clonotype was seen a few times. J is TRBJ2-1 and V is TRBV20-1; possibly TRBD2 for D (6 bases). Trimming removed 6 bases from V and 12 bases from J, with 21 bases in between. This CDR3 contains 13 residues. The germline CDR1 and CDR2 sequences are DFQATT and SNEGSKA (reference sequence). DNA for the CDR3: TGCAGTGCGGGACCTAACTACCTGGGGGGGCAGTTCTTC. The encoded protein is CSAGPNYLGGQFF.

Many counts were recorded for this clonotype. CDR3 sequence: CASSQTGTSGIYEKLFF. CDR3 nucleotide sequence: TGTGCCAGCAGCCAGACCGGAACTTCAGGGATTTATGAAAAACTGTTTTTT. The J gene is TRBJ1-4, the V gene TRBV11-2; TRBD1 might be the D (5 bases). V gave up 5 bases and J gave up 6 bases, with 22 bases separating them. The CDR3 sequence is 17 residues long. Germline values: CDR1 SGHAT, CDR2 FQNNGV.

This clonotype was found many times. The gene calls are TRBV5-1 and TRBJ2-7, with TRBD2 as a possible D gene (5 bases). Germline V gene lookup returns CDR1 SGHRS and CDR2 YFSETQ. V was clipped by 1 base and J by 3 bases, with 14 bases between them. The CDR3 runs to 15 residues. The CDR3 reads CASSLSLAADYEQYF. CDR3 in DNA: TGCGCCAGCAGCTTGAGTCTAGCCGCCGACTACGAGCAGTACTTC.

To note about this clonotype: A junction boundary mismatches the germline segment, possibly from a read error. The V and J genes are TRBV12-3 or TRBV12-4 and TRBJ1-6; D might be TRBD1 (6 bases). CDR3 size: 15 residues. Here the CDR3 DNA reads TGTGCCAGCAGTTTGCGGGGGGACATCAATTCACCCCTCGACTTT. This codes for CASSLRGDINSPLDF.

Ten or more counts support this clonotype. The V and J genes are TRBV2 and TRBJ1-2, with D possibly matching TRBD1 (6 bases). Trimming took off 8 bases at V and 4 bases at J, with 11 bases between the two ends. Looked up from germline, CDR1 is SNHLY and CDR2 is FYNNEI. The CDR3 is made up of 12 amino acids. CDR3 in amino acids: CASGGAGYGYTF. As DNA, the CDR3 is TGTGCCAGCGGGGGCGCCGGCTATGGCTACACCTTC.

This clonotype was found many times. A much larger clone lies one base from this, so it may be a read error. V and J are TRBV6-2 or TRBV6-3 and TRBJ2-3, with TRBD2 matching over 10 bases. CDR3 size: 14 residues. CDR1 MNHEY and CDR2 SVGEGT come from the germline V gene. V lost 2 bases and J lost 4; bases outside the gene matches: 0. The CDR3: CASSYGTSADTQYF. The CDR3 DNA is TGTGCCAGCAGTTACGGGACTAGCGCAGATACGCAGTATTTT.

CDR3: CASSLSAAMNTEAFF. In DNA, the CDR3 is TGTGCCAGCAGTTTATCGGCAGCAATGAACACTGAAGCTTTCTTT. V is TRBV27 and J is TRBJ1-1; no clear D. Trimming pared 0 bases from V and 0 bases from J, leaving 8 bases between. Germline CDR1 reads MNHEY; CDR2 reads SMNVEV (reference sequence). The CDR3 consists of 15 residues.

This clonotype has a handful of counts. An end of the junction does not agree with germline; a read error may underlie this. The gene calls are TRBV18 and TRBJ2-5; D remains ambiguous. From germline, CDR1 is KGHSH and CDR2 LQKENI. There are 16 residues in the CDR3. CDR3: CASSPPGLRNQKTQYF. The CDR3 DNA reads TGTGCCAGCTCACCACCGGGGTTGAGGAACCAAAAGACCCAGTACTTC.

Only a few counts were recorded for this clonotype. The gene calls are TRBV24-1 and TRBJ2-2; a possible D gene is TRBD2 (5 bases). V shed 4 bases and J shed 0 bases, with 11 bases lying between them. This CDR3 contains 16 residues. The germline gives CDR1 KGHDR, CDR2 SFDVKD. The CDR3 nucleotides are TGTGCCACCAGTGACGCCCCGGGGTCGAACACCGGGGAGCTGTTTTTT. This translates into CATSDAPGSNTGELFF.

This clonotype was detected only once. V gene TRBV30 combines with J gene TRBJ1-1; D gene uncertain. Germline V gene lookup returns CDR1 GTSNPN and CDR2 SVGIG (reference sequence). The CDR3 is 13 residues long. The germline V and J ends were trimmed by 4 bases and 3 bases, with 12 bases remaining between them. In DNA, the CDR3 is TGTGCCTGGATCCGGAGACGGGACACTGAAGCTTTCTTT. Its protein is CAWIRRRDTEAFF.

In this sample, this clonotype turned up many times. The chain uses TRBV28 and TRBJ2-7; D is ambiguous. The V and J ends lost 3 bases and 2 bases respectively, with 11 bases between them. Germline V gene data show CDR1 as MDHEN and CDR2 as SYDVKM. The CDR3 runs 14 residues. CDR3 DNA sequence: TGTGCCAGCAGTTTTCGAAAGACCCCCTACGAGCAGTACTTC. Amino acid sequence: CASSFRKTPYEQYF.

This clonotype appeared once. This sequence may be a read error, since a much larger clone differs from it by one base. The genes are TRBV7-2 and TRBJ2-1; no definite D call. The J call is in doubt because the DNA end fits TRBJ2-7 better. From germline, CDR1 is SGHTA and CDR2 FQGNSA. The CDR3 totals 17 residues. CDR3 loop: CASSVIWVSGRGNEQYF. The CDR3 region has the DNA TGTGCCAGCAGCGTAATTTGGGTGTCGGGCCGTGGCAATGAGCAGTACTTC.

In its sample, this clonotype was seen many times. The chain links TRBV28 to TRBJ2-7; 7 nucleotides align to TRBD1. Trimming at V came to 1 base and at J to 0 bases, leaving 9 bases not matched to a gene. The CDR3 covers 17 residues. CDR1 is MDHEN and CDR2 is SYDVKM in the germline V gene. The CDR3 sequence: CASSLLGTGANSYEQYF. CDR3 bases: TGTGCCAGCAGTTTATTAGGTACAGGGGCGAACTCCTACGAGCAGTACTTC. The full variable domain, its missing parts supplied by reference TRBV28 and TRBJ2-7, is DVKVTQSSRYLVKRTGEKVFLECVQDMDHENMFWYRQDPGLGLRLIYFSYDVKMKEKGDIPEGYSVSREKKERFSLILESASTNQTSMYLCASSLLGTGANSYEQYFGPGTRLTVT.

This clonotype was observed a few times. The chain recombines TRBV7-2 with TRBJ2-5; no firm D call. Trimming pared 2 bases from V and 4 bases from J, leaving 11 bases between. This CDR3 region has 14 residues. Germline assignment: CDR1 SGHTA and CDR2 FQGNSA. CDR3 sequence (DNA): TGTGCCAGCAGCTTATATGTATTCGGAGAGACCCAGTACTTC. This sequence encodes CASSLYVFGETQYF.

This clonotype occurred many times. The chain is built from TRBV27 and TRBJ2-3; 11 positions match TRBD2. The ends lost 2 bases at V and 4 bases at J; junction bases unmatched: 2. The germline CDR1 and CDR2 sequences are MNHEY and SMNVEV (reference sequence). The CDR3 covers 15 residues. In DNA form, the CDR3 reads TGTGCCAGCAGTTTAATTAGCGGGGGGGCAGATACGCAGTATTTT. Translating it yields CASSLISGGADTQYF.

This clonotype was detected many times. The chain couples TRBV2 to TRBJ2-7, with TRBD1 matching over 8 bases. Trimming removed 8 bases from V and 4 bases from J; junction bases left unmatched: 13. The CDR3 has 15 amino acids. Germline CDR1 is SNHLY and CDR2 is FYNNEI. CDR3: CASAGRDRGVYEQYF. The CDR3, as DNA: TGTGCCAGCGCAGGCCGAGACAGGGGTGTTTACGAGCAGTACTTC.